Listed below are T cell receptor beta chains from one sample, sequenced in a study of T cells after yellow fever vaccination. TCRdb re-called the 5' RACE reads through MiXCR, storing one row per CDR3 protein. The data show about 74,000 distinct CDR3 sequences, roughly 6.9% seen once. Material: CD8+ T cells sorted from PBMCs, obtained about 5 days after the first yellow fever vaccination. The receptors here all came from a man younger than 30 who received the YFV17D yellow fever vaccine. Each CDR3 is given with its conserved first and last residue. A D gene is named only where the DNA matches it firmly. Some rows have no size entry. The others give once, few or many, or a class for an expanded clone.

d_gene: TRBD1
v_gene: TRBV27
j_gene: TRBJ2-3
abundance: NA
CDR3nt: TGTGCCAGCAGTTTAGGGCAGGGGGCAGGTACAGATACGCAGTATTTT
CDR3aa: CASSLGQGAGTDTQYF

d_gene: NA
v_gene: TRBV18
j_gene: TRBJ2-3
abundance: many
CDR3nt: TGTGCCAGCTCACCAGAAGATACGGGCGCAGATACGCAGTATTTT
CDR3aa: CASSPEDTGADTQYF

d_gene: NA
v_gene: TRBV24-1
j_gene: TRBJ2-3
abundance: many
CDR3nt: TGTGCCACCAGTATTAGGGGCACAGATACGCAGTATTTT
CDR3aa: CATSIRGTDTQYF

d_gene: NA
v_gene: TRBV4-2
j_gene: TRBJ2-3
abundance: few
CDR3nt: TGTGCCAGCAGCCAAGACACGGGTTTCGGAACAGATACGCAGTATTTT
CDR3aa: CASSQDTGFGTDTQYF

d_gene: NA
v_gene: TRBV20-1
j_gene: TRBJ1-1
abundance: NA
CDR3nt: TGCAGTGCTAGAGATGAGGGGATAGTGAACACTGAAGCTTTCTTT
CDR3aa: CSARDEGIVNTEAFF

d_gene: TRBD2
v_gene: TRBV5-4
j_gene: TRBJ2-5
abundance: few
CDR3nt: TGTGCCAGCAGCACTGCTAGCGGGATATTCTTC
CDR3aa: CASSTASGIFF

d_gene: TRBD1
v_gene: TRBV4-1
j_gene: TRBJ2-7
abundance: NA
CDR3nt: TGCGCCAGCAGCCAAGTCCCTGCAGGGGGCAACGAGCAGTACTTC
CDR3aa: CASSQVPAGGNEQYF

d_gene: NA
v_gene: TRBV12-3/TRBV12-4
j_gene: TRBJ1-5
abundance: many
CDR3nt: TGTGCCAGCAGTTTAGCCACAGGCAATCAGCCCCAGCATTTT
CDR3aa: CASSLATGNQPQHF

d_gene: NA
v_gene: TRBV6-2/TRBV6-3
j_gene: TRBJ1-2
abundance: many
CDR3nt: TGTGCCAGCAGTTTTCCCAGGGGAGGATATGGCTACACCTTC
CDR3aa: CASSFPRGGYGYTF

d_gene: TRBD1
v_gene: TRBV27
j_gene: TRBJ2-4
abundance: NA
CDR3nt: TGTGCCAGCAGTTCAGGGGGACAGAACATTCAGTACTTC
CDR3aa: CASSSGGQNIQYF

d_gene: TRBD1
v_gene: TRBV4-3
j_gene: TRBJ1-2
abundance: few
CDR3nt: TGCGCCAGCAGCCACACAGGGGGCGCGGGCTACACCTTC
CDR3aa: CASSHTGGAGYTF

d_gene: NA
v_gene: TRBV4-1
j_gene: TRBJ1-5
abundance: NA
CDR3nt: TGCGCCAGCAGCCCCTGGGCGGGCGGTAGCAATCAGCCCCAGCATTTT
CDR3aa: CASSPWAGGSNQPQHF

d_gene: NA
v_gene: TRBV11-1
j_gene: TRBJ1-1
abundance: few
CDR3nt: TGTGCCAGCAGCCTCCAAAGAAAGGAATCTTTCTTT
CDR3aa: CASSLQRKESFF

d_gene: NA
v_gene: TRBV5-1
j_gene: TRBJ2-1
abundance: many
CDR3nt: TGCGCCAGCAGCTTGGGGGGGCGCGGCTCCTACAATGAGCAGTTCTTC
CDR3aa: CASSLGGRGSYNEQFF

d_gene: TRBD2
v_gene: TRBV13
j_gene: TRBJ2-7
abundance: NA
CDR3nt: TGTGCCAGCGGGACTAGCGGGGGGTTAGAGCAGTACTTC
CDR3aa: CASGTSGGLEQYF

d_gene: NA
v_gene: TRBV6-1
j_gene: TRBJ1-5
abundance: few
CDR3nt: TGTGCCAGCAGTGTCGATTTTGGCAGGGTCAATCAGCCCCAGCATTTT
CDR3aa: CASSVDFGRVNQPQHF

d_gene: NA
v_gene: TRBV6-2/TRBV6-3
j_gene: TRBJ2-7
abundance: NA
CDR3nt: TGTGCCAGCAGTTTCCCCGGGCAGGAACCTCCATCCTACGAGCAGTACTTC
CDR3aa: CASSFPGQEPPSYEQYF

d_gene: TRBD2
v_gene: TRBV15
j_gene: TRBJ2-3
abundance: few
CDR3nt: TGTGCCACCAGCGGACTAGCGGGGGGCACAGATACGCAGTATTTT
CDR3aa: CATSGLAGGTDTQYF

d_gene: NA
v_gene: TRBV20-1
j_gene: TRBJ2-1
abundance: NA
CDR3nt: TGCAGTGCTAGAGAAGTGAGGAATGAGCAGTTCTTC
CDR3aa: CSAREVRNEQFF

d_gene: NA
v_gene: TRBV5-1
j_gene: TRBJ2-1
abundance: many
CDR3nt: TGCGCCAGCAGCCCGCCCGGGGGAGGAAATGAGCAGTTCTTC
CDR3aa: CASSPPGGGNEQFF